This TCR beta chain was captured in a study of blood T cell repertoires in COVID-19. In the study overall: COVID-19 samples from acute and convalescent phases originated in the United States, Italy and Spain. PBMCs, B-cell-depleted T cells, or T cells were the source of the cDNA or gDNA that made up the material.

One Seattle source followed patients from active infection through their disease course. CDR3 length: 13 residues. The germline V gene encodes CDR1 SGDLS and CDR2 YYNGEE. V lost 6 bases and J 3 bases, leaving 11 bases between the germline ends. Sequenced by immunoSEQ multiplex PCR; TCRdb stores in-frame clones only, minus some. The table includes 150,000 to 180,000 clones, around 84% detected once. Sequenced material: peripheral blood. This chain uses TRBV9 with TRBJ2-3; D remains ambiguous. The receptor was derived from a woman aged 55 to 70 with COVID-19, enrolled during active disease. Here the CDR3 DNA reads TGTGCCAGCAACGAGCGCCAAACAGATACGCAGTATTTT. Translating gives CASNERQTDTQYF.